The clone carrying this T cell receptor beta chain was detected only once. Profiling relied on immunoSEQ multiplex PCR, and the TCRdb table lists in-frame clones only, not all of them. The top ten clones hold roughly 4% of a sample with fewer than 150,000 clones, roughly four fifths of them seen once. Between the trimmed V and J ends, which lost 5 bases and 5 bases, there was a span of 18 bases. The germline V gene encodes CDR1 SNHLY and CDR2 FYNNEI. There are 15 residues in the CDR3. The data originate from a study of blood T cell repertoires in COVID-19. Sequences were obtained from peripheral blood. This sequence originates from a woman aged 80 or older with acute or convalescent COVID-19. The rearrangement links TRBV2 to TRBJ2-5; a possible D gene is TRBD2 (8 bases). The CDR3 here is CASSKNSGTEETQYF. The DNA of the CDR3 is TGTGCCAGCAGTAAAAATAGCGGGACAGAGGAGACCCAGTACTTC.